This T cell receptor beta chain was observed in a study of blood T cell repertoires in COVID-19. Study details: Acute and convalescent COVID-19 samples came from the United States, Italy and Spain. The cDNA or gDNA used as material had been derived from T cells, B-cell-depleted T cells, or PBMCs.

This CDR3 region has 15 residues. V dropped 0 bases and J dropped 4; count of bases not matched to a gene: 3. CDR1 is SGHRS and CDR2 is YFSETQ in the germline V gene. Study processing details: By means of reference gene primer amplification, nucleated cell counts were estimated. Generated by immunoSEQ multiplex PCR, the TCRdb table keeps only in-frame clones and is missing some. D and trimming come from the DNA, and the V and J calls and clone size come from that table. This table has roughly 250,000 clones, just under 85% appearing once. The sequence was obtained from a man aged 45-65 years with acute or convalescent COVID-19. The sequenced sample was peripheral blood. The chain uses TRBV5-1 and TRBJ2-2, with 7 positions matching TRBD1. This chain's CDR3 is CASSLDRGVTGELFF. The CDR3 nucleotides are TGCGCCAGCAGCTTGGACAGGGGTGTCACCGGGGAGCTGTTTTTT.